The clone carrying this TCR beta chain came up a few times. The data were taken from a study of T cells after yellow fever vaccination. The ends were cut back, 6 bases at V and 1 base at J, with 10 bases in the middle. This CDR3 has 14 residues. CDR1 and CDR2 (germline): MDHEN, SYDVKM. In TCRdb, the 5' RACE reads were re-called with MiXCR into one record per CDR3 protein. The sample consists of 300,000 or so distinct CDR3 sequences, 13% of them appearing once. The specimen comprised CD4+ T cells sorted from PBMCs, sampled 45 days after the yellow fever booster vaccination. This chain joins TRBV28 and TRBJ2-4, with D uncertain. The TCR comes from a young man who received the YFV17D yellow fever vaccine. In DNA form, the CDR3 reads TGTGCCAGCAGACCCCCAGGTGCCAAAAACATTCAGTACTTC. The encoded protein is CASRPPGAKNIQYF.